The clone carrying this T cell receptor beta chain was counted a few times. MiXCR, run by TCRdb on the 5' RACE reads, gives a single entry per CDR3 protein. The data contain roughly 62,000 distinct CDR3 sequences, around 4.7% of them seen just once; the ten biggest clones take up about 3.2%. The data were taken from a study of neurological immune-mediated disorders. The germline CDR1 and CDR2 sequences are MGHRA and YSYEKL. V was cut by 4 bases and J by 6 bases, with 13 bases left in between. CDR3 size: 14 residues. The V call is TRBV4-1, the J call TRBJ1-5; D may be TRBD1 (6 bases). Sequencing was performed on PBMCs. This receptor was obtained from a woman aged 45-65 years with multiple sclerosis. CDR3 sequence: CASSPTGLSQPQHF. DNA for the CDR3: TGCGCCAGCAGCCCGACAGGCTTAAGTCAGCCCCAGCATTTT.